Below are 18 T cell receptor beta chains sequenced from a single sample in a study of vaccination and CD4 T cells after COVID-19. Indicated treatment: approximately nine-day PBMC culture with coronavirus spike peptide pools or control peptides (ViraFEST assay). Sequencing of the DNA from cultured CD4+ T cells was carried out with the Oncomine TCR Beta short-read assay. TCRdb reprocessed the PCR reads via MiXCR and lists one record per CDR3 protein. The sample lists some 5,000 distinct CDR3 sequences, 78% occurring once. No antigen is known for these receptors. The sequenced sample was CD4+ T cells from blood, cultured in vitro. These receptors were obtained from a human donor who had recovered from COVID-19.

There are a few counts of this clonotype. The chain joins TRBV20-1 to TRBJ1-1; D remains ambiguous. The CDR3 is 12 residues long. V was clipped by 5 bases and J by 8 bases, with 15 bases between them. CDR1 and CDR2 (germline): DFQATT, SNEGSKA (reference sequence). CDR3 nucleotide sequence: TGCAGTGCTTCTCCTGACTTTTCGGAAGCTTTCTTT. Encoded protein: CSASPDFSEAFF.

This clonotype has only a few counts. This sequence joins TRBV19 and TRBJ1-1, with D hard to call. Germline CDR1 and CDR2: LNHDA and SQIVND (reference sequence). V was clipped by 6 bases and J by 1 base, with 12 bases between them. The CDR3 consists of 14 residues. Written as DNA, the CDR3 is TGTGCCAGTAGAGGGCTCGGGAGGAACACTGAAGCTTTCTTT. Its translation: CASRGLGRNTEAFF.

As regards this clonotype: An end of the junction does not agree with germline; a read error may underlie this. The rearrangement joins TRBV20-1 to TRBJ1-2, with 7 bases aligning to TRBD1. The CDR3 loop spans 9 amino acids. Germline V gives CDR1 DFQATT, CDR2 SNEGSKA (reference sequence). The CDR3 loop is CSATPTGDF. The CDR3 DNA sequence: TGCAGTGCAACCCCTACAGGGGACTTC.

V is TRBV20-1 and J is TRBJ2-2; tentative D call: TRBD1 (5 bases). Germline V gene lookup returns CDR1 DFQATT and CDR2 SNEGSKA (reference sequence). The ends were cut back, 6 bases at V and 0 bases at J, with 11 bases in the middle. The CDR3 is 14 residues long. The CDR3 sequence: CSAKKTANTGELFF. CDR3 in DNA: TGCAGTGCCAAAAAGACAGCGAACACCGGGGAGCTGTTTTTT.

The chain combines TRBV14 with TRBJ1-1; D is ambiguous. The CDR3 runs 13 residues. The germline gives CDR1 SGHDN, CDR2 FVKESK. The V and J ends lost 1 base and 7 bases respectively, with 10 bases between them. This chain's CDR3 is CASSQVGGSEAFF. Written as DNA, the CDR3 is TGTGCCAGCAGCCAAGTAGGTGGGAGTGAAGCTTTCTTT.

The chain employs TRBV27 and TRBJ1-1; D is unclear. The CDR3 covers 13 residues. Trimming left V 1 base short and J 1 base short, with 4 bases between. Germline V CDR1 and CDR2: MNHEY, SMNVEV (reference sequence). The CDR3 spells CASSLFRNTEAFF. CDR3 DNA sequence: TGTGCCAGCAGTTTATTTAGGAACACTGAAGCTTTCTTT.

There are a few counts of this clonotype. This chain joins TRBV7-2 and TRBJ2-7; D gene unclear. Between the trimmed V and J ends, which lost 3 bases and 2 bases, there was a span of 8 bases. The CDR3 runs 13 residues. The germline gives CDR1 SGHTA, CDR2 FQGNSA. CDR3 in amino acids: CASSLVRTYEQYF. DNA of the CDR3: TGTGCCAGCAGCTTGGTCAGAACCTACGAGCAGTACTTC.

For this clonotype: The limits of the CDR3 on the DNA are not certain, so only TCRdb's listed CDR3 is given. The rearrangement uses TRBV7-5 and TRBJ1-1; the table assigns TRBD1, which was not confirmed against the DNA. TRBV7-5 is reported as a pseudogene. The CDR3 has 19 residues if both end residues are counted. The CDR3 loop is CISVSEAYPALARSPEAFF.

V gene TRBV5-1 combines with J gene TRBJ2-5; D is tentatively TRBD1 or TRBD2 (5 bases each). V lost 2 bases, J lost 5 bases, and 19 bases lay in between. The CDR3 contains 16 residues. In germline, CDR1 is SGHRS, CDR2 YFSETQ. CDR3 nucleotide sequence: TGCGCCAGCAGCTTTGGAGGTTCCGGGGCAGGGGAGACCCAGTACTTC. This encodes CASSFGGSGAGETQYF. Based on the CDR3 plus reference TRBV5-1 and TRBJ2-5, the full variable domain is KAGVTQTPRYLIKTRGQQVTLSCSPISGHRSVSWYQQTPGQGLQFLFEYFSETQRNKGNFPGRFSGRQFSNSRSEMNVSTLELGDSALYLCASSFGGSGAGETQYFGPGTRLLVL.

This chain connects TRBV11-2 to TRBJ1-2, with a tentative D call TRBD1 (5 bases). This CDR3 has 14 amino acids. V was pared by 7 bases and J by 3 bases, with 15 bases between. Germline V gives CDR1 SGHAT, CDR2 FQNNGV. The DNA for the CDR3 is TGTGCCAGCAAGAAGGCAGGAGGGGACTATGGCTACACCTTC. Translated, it gives CASKKAGGDYGYTF. Drawing the rest from reference TRBV11-2 and TRBJ1-2, the complete variable domain is EAGVAQSPRYKIIEKRQSVAFWCNPISGHATLYWYQQILGQGPKLLIQFQNNGVVDDSQLPKDRFSAERLKGVDSTLKIQPAKLEDSAVYLCASKKAGGDYGYTFGSGTRLTVV.

The genes are TRBV14 and TRBJ2-1; maybe TRBD2 (5 bases). The ends were cut back, 1 base at V and 1 base at J, with 8 bases in the middle. CDR3 length: 15 residues. The V gene's germline CDR1 is SGHDN and CDR2 FVKESK. DNA for the CDR3: TGTGCCAGCAGCCAAGCGCTAGCTTCCTACAATGAGCAGTTCTTC. This codes for CASSQALASYNEQFF.

The V call is TRBV5-5, the J call TRBJ1-2; 8 positions agree with TRBD1. J lost 0 bases, V lost 2 bases, and 3 bases had no gene match. From germline, CDR1 is SGHKS and CDR2 YYEKEE (reference sequence). The CDR3 is made up of 15 amino acids. CDR3 DNA sequence: TGTGCCAGCAGCTTCGGACAGGGAACTAACTATGGCTACACCTTC. This encodes CASSFGQGTNYGYTF. The full variable domain, its missing parts supplied by reference TRBV5-5 and TRBJ1-2, is DAGVTQSPTHLIKTRGQQVTLRCSPISGHKSVSWYQQVLGQGPQFIFQYYEKEERGRGNFPDRFSARQFPNYSSELNVNALLLGDSALYLCASSFGQGTNYGYTFGSGTRLTVV.

The chain has TRBV2 and TRBJ1-6; D is uncertain. Germline CDR1 and CDR2: SNHLY and FYNNEI. The CDR3 contains 14 residues. Deletions cut 2 bases from V and 9 bases from J, with 11 bases between. CDR3 protein: CASSERRGSSPLHF. The DNA for the CDR3 is TGTGCCAGCAGTGAAAGGCGGGGAAGTTCACCCCTCCACTTT.

V usage is TRBV7-3 and J usage is TRBJ1-2, with D maybe TRBD1 (5 bases). Per germline, CDR1 SGHTA and CDR2 FQGTGA. V was shortened by 6 bases and J by 0 bases, with 14 bases between the two germline ends. CDR3 size: 15 residues. The CDR3 region is CASRRSGNSNYGYTF. The CDR3 nucleotides read TGTGCCAGCAGAAGATCAGGGAACTCTAACTATGGCTACACCTTC.

The CDR3 spells CASSLRRGPNSEQYF. The DNA of the CDR3 is TGTGCCAGCAGTCTCCGAAGGGGACCGAACAGCGAGCAGTACTTC. The chain joins TRBV6-2 or TRBV6-3 to TRBJ2-7; D might be TRBD1 or TRBD2, each matching 5 bases. The CDR3 runs 15 residues. Per germline, CDR1 MNHEY and CDR2 SVGEGT. V lost 5 bases and J 6 bases, leaving 20 bases between the germline ends.

This clonotype was picked up a small number of times. The CDR3 region is CASSVVASGGTDTQYF. For the CDR3, the DNA is TGTGCCAGCAGTGTGGTCGCTAGCGGGGGCACAGATACGCAGTATTTT. The rearrangement joins TRBV6-4 to TRBJ2-3; 9 positions agree with TRBD2. The germline CDR1 and CDR2 sequences are MRHNA and SNTAGT. This CDR3 comprises 16 residues. Trimming removed 4 bases from V and 1 base from J; junction bases left unmatched: 6.

The DNA of the CDR3 is TGTGCCAGCAGCTCCCGCGCGGGGGGGCGAGATACGCAGTATTTT. Protein sequence: CASSSRAGGRDTQYF. J is TRBJ2-3 and V is TRBV21-1; the table assigns TRBD1, which was not confirmed against the DNA. TRBV21-1 is flagged as a pseudogene. The CDR3 spans 15 residues.

The chain carries TRBV30 and TRBJ2-1; D perhaps matches TRBD2 (7 bases). This CDR3 is 14 amino acids long. Trimming pared 7 bases from V and 0 bases from J, leaving 13 bases between. Germline CDR1 GTSNPN, CDR2 SVGIG (reference sequence). CDR3 residues: CASRRGGSYNEQFF. CDR3 DNA sequence: TGTGCCTCCCGGAGGGGGGGCTCCTACAATGAGCAGTTCTTC.